The subject of this entry is one T cell receptor beta chain. The data stem from a study of control samples from healthy donors and cancer patients. Clones were read by immunoSEQ multiplex PCR, and TCRdb kept only the in-frame ones, dropping some. The sample holds approximately 92,000 clones, more than 80% seen once. The receptor comes from a woman aged 30 to 39 in good health. The material sequenced was blood.

The CDR3 region has the DNA TGCGCCAGCAGCCTCTCGGGAGAAGCCTTAGGCACAGATACGCAGTATTTT. It specifies CASSLSGEALGTDTQYF. V usage is TRBV5-1 and J usage is TRBJ2-3, with a weak D call TRBD2 (6 bases). Trimming cost V 4 bases and J 1 base, with 19 bases left between them. CDR3 length: 17 residues. In germline, CDR1 is SGHRS, CDR2 YFSETQ.